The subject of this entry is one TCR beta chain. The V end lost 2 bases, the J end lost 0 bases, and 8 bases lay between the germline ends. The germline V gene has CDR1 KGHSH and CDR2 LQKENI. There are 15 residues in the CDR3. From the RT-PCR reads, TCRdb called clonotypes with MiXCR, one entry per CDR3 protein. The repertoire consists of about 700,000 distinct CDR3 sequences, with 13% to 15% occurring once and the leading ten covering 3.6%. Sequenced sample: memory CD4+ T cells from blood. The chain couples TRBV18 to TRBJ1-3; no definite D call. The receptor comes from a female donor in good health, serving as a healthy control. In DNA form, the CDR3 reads TGTGCCAGCTCACCAACCTTGGACTCTGGAAACACCATATATTTT. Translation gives CASSPTLDSGNTIYF. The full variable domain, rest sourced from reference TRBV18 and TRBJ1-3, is NAGVMQNPRHLVRRRGQEARLRCSPMKGHSHVYWYRQLPEEGLKFMVYLQKENIIDESGMPKERFSAEFPKEGPSILRIQQVVRGDSAAYFCASSPTLDSGNTIYFGEGSWLTVV.